The sequence of this TCR beta chain was determined in a study of T cell repertoires in cytomegalovirus infection. With respect to this clonotype: As yet, its antigen is unknown.

The CDR3 length is 15 residues. V gave up 4 bases and J gave up 3 bases; unmatched junction bases: 9. Germline CDR1 MNHEY, CDR2 SVGEGT. TCRdb fed the reads into MiXCR, producing one record per CDR3 protein. The sample carries 830,000 or so distinct CDR3 sequences, 30% to 35% recorded once. V is TRBV6-2 or TRBV6-3 and J is TRBJ2-7, with 7 bases fitting TRBD1. Sequencing used cultured CD8+ T cells from PBMCs, obtained from culture after CMV antigen stimulation. This sequence originates from a human donor in good health (CMV status not recorded). Some clones in this sample may be carry-over from other donors' samples. This CDR3 is CASSSTGLAFYEQYV. Written as DNA, the CDR3 is TGTGCCAGCAGTTCGACAGGGTTGGCCTTCTACGAGCAGTACGTC.